This is a list of T cell receptor beta chains from one sample in a study of cytomegalovirus exposure and HLA in healthy donors. Generated by immunoSEQ multiplex PCR, the TCRdb table keeps only in-frame clones and is missing some. The table shows 150,000 to 200,000 clones, with more than 85% occurring only once. The specimen was PBMCs. The receptors were gathered from a girl under three years old in good health and CMV-seronegative. CDR3s include the opening cysteine and the closing phenylalanine or tryptophan. Each record gives: CDR3 DNA, CDR3 protein, clone size, V gene, J gene, D gene. D genes are given only for firm matches. Clone size appears in some rows only: once, few, many, or a class for an expanded clone.

TGTGCCAGCAGCTCGTACACTAGCGGTTCTGTCTACGAGCAGTACTTC	CASSSYTSGSVYEQYF	.	TRBV7-2	TRBJ2-7	TRBD2
TGTGCCAGCAGCTTAGAACTTAGCAATCAGCCCCAGCATTTT	CASSLELSNQPQHF	.	TRBV7-2	TRBJ1-5	.
TGCGCCAGCAGCCCCGGACAGACCGGCTCCTACGAGCAGTACTTC	CASSPGQTGSYEQYF	once	TRBV4-1	TRBJ2-7	.
TGTGCCAGCAGTTTCTTTCAGGGGGCCTACGAGCAGTACTTC	CASSFFQGAYEQYF	.	TRBV27	TRBJ2-7	TRBD1
TGTGCCAGCGGCAATAGCGGGAGGTTTCTGTCCCATGAGCAGTTCTTC	CASGNSGRFLSHEQFF	.	TRBV11-1	TRBJ2-1	TRBD2
TGTGCCAGCTTACACTTAACAGCGGACAATGAGCAGTTCTTC	CASLHLTADNEQFF	.	TRBV7-9	TRBJ2-1	.
TGTGCCAGCAGTTTTTTCAGGAGCACAGATACGCAGTATTTT	CASSFFRSTDTQYF	.	TRBV27	TRBJ2-3	.
TGTGCCGGAAGAAACCGGGACAGGGTCTCAAACTATGGCTACACCTTC	CAGRNRDRVSNYGYTF	.	TRBV30	TRBJ1-2	TRBD1
TGTGCCTTGAGTAGGGCTAGCGGGGGGGCGGAGACCCAGTACTTC	CALSRASGGAETQYF	.	TRBV30	TRBJ2-5	TRBD2
TGTGCCAGCAGTTACCAGGGTCATGATTCACCCCTCCACTTT	CASSYQGHDSPLHF	.	TRBV2	TRBJ1-6	.
TGCGCCAGCAGCCAAGATTGGGGCGGGAGGGCCCGGGAGCAGTACTTC	CASSQDWGGRAREQYF	once	TRBV4-3	TRBJ2-7	TRBD2
TGTGCCAGCACCATAAAACACGTAGCGGGACTTACTTACGAGCAGTACTTC	CASTIKHVAGLTYEQYF	few	TRBV7-6	TRBJ2-7	TRBD2
TGTGCCTGGAGTGTAAAGGGGTCTGGAAACACCATATATTTT	CAWSVKGSGNTIYF	.	TRBV30	TRBJ1-3	.
TGTGCCAGCAGCACACAGGGGGCCTTCACAGATACGCAGTATTTT	CASSTQGAFTDTQYF	.	TRBV11-1	TRBJ2-3	TRBD1
TGTGCCAGCACTCAGGGGGCGGGTGGCTACACCTTC	CASTQGAGGYTF	.	TRBV2	TRBJ1-2	TRBD1
TGTGCCAGCAGCACCGGATCAGGGGGCGAGCAGTACTTC	CASSTGSGGEQYF	.	TRBV13	TRBJ2-7	TRBD1
TGTGCCAGCAGCAGGACGACAGGAAACTATGGCTACACCTTC	CASSRTTGNYGYTF	.	TRBV6-1	TRBJ1-2	.
TGTGCCTGGAGTGTTGGTGCAGGGGCTAATGAAAAACTGTTTTTT	CAWSVGAGANEKLFF	.	TRBV30	TRBJ1-4	.
TGTGCCAGCAGTCGGACTAGGGAGAACACCGGGGAGCTGTTTTTT	CASSRTRENTGELFF	.	TRBV7-6	TRBJ2-2	TRBD2
TGCGCCAGCAGCTGGGGTGTGGGACAATGGAATTCACCCCTCCACTTT	CASSWGVGQWNSPLHF	.	TRBV5-1	TRBJ1-6	.
TGTGCCAGCAGTTTATTGAGCCAGCCCCAGCATTTT	CASSLLSQPQHF	.	TRBV6-1	TRBJ1-5	.
TGTGCCTGGAGCGCCGCCTGGACAGGTTATAATGAAAAACTGTTTTTT	CAWSAAWTGYNEKLFF	.	TRBV30	TRBJ1-4	TRBD1
TGTGCCAGCAGCTTATCAACAGGGGGCGAGACCCAGTACTTC	CASSLSTGGETQYF	.	TRBV7-6	TRBJ2-5	TRBD1